These 13 T cell receptor beta chains share one sample of origin, sequenced in a study of cytomegalovirus exposure and HLA in healthy donors. PCR involved 60 Vbeta and 13 Jbeta primers. Profiling relied on immunoSEQ multiplex PCR, and the TCRdb table lists in-frame clones only, not all of them. The sample consists of around 150,000 clones, approximately 80% of them appearing once. Material: PBMCs. The receptor set was obtained from a man between 50 and 59 years old in good health and CMV-seropositive.

The chain couples TRBV7-9 to TRBJ1-4; D not resolved. This CDR3 contains 11 residues. V was pared by 5 bases and J by 13 bases, with 11 bases between. In germline, CDR1 is SEHNR, CDR2 FQNEAQ (reference sequence). For the CDR3, the DNA is TGTGCCAGCAGCGTAACTACGACACTGTTTTTT. This gives the protein CASSVTTTLFF. Filled out from reference TRBV7-9 and TRBJ1-4, the complete variable domain reads DTGVSQNPRHKITKRGQNVTFRCDPISEHNRLYWYRQTLGQGPEFLTYFQNEAQLEKSRLLSDRFSAERPKGSFSTLEIQRTEQGDSAMYLCASSVTTTLFFGSGTQLSVL.

This chain connects TRBV7-2 to TRBJ2-3, with D perhaps matching TRBD2 (6 bases). V was trimmed by 4 bases and J by 2 bases, leaving 22 bases between them. The CDR3 spans 18 residues. The V gene's germline CDR1 is SGHTA and CDR2 FQGNSA. The CDR3 region has the DNA TGTGCCAGCAGCTCCGACCGGGTTCTTGGGGGGTTCACAGATACGCAGTATTTT. This gives the protein CASSSDRVLGGFTDTQYF.

This clone appeared a few times. The chain is built from TRBV5-1 and TRBJ1-6; 10 positions agree with TRBD1. CDR3 length: 15 residues. The V segment lost 4 bases and the J segment 9 bases; nucleotides outside the gene matches: 7. The germline gives CDR1 SGHRS, CDR2 YFSETQ. The CDR3 DNA reads as TGCGCCAGCAGCCCCACGACAGGGGGCACTTCACCCCTCCACTTT. It is translated as CASSPTTGGTSPLHF.

The V call is TRBV7-9, the J call TRBJ1-4, with 7 bases fitting TRBD1. The CDR3 sequence is 15 residues long. CDR1 SEHNR and CDR2 FQNEAQ come from the germline V gene (reference sequence). Trimming cost V 1 base and J 7 bases; bases outside gene matches: 6. The CDR3: CASSLDRGIGEKLFF. Here the CDR3 DNA reads TGTGCCAGCAGCTTAGACAGGGGTATTGGTGAAAAACTGTTTTTT.

The sample holds a few counts of this clone. The rearrangement links TRBV10-3 to TRBJ1-2; TRBD1 matches 8 bases. This CDR3 comprises 12 residues. Germline values: CDR1 ENHRY, CDR2 SYGVKD. V shed 7 bases, J shed 8 bases, and the junction held 6 bases outside the gene matches. The CDR3 protein is CAINQGAGGYTF. As DNA, the CDR3 is TGTGCCATCAATCAGGGGGCAGGGGGCTACACCTTC.

CDR3 amino acids: CASSRSGGSGANVLTF. The CDR3 DNA sequence: TGTGCCAGCAGTCGTTCAGGGGGGTCGGGGGCCAACGTCCTGACTTTC. The rearrangement uses TRBV27 and TRBJ2-6; tentatively, D is TRBD1 (7 bases). V was clipped by 5 bases and J by 4 bases, with 15 bases between them. The V gene's germline CDR1 is MNHEY and CDR2 SMNVEV (reference sequence). The CDR3 has 16 amino acids.

The chain combines TRBV5-6 with TRBJ1-3; 7 bases map to TRBD1. The CDR3 runs to 16 residues. Germline loops: CDR1 SGHDT, CDR2 YYEEEE. J gave up 0 bases and V 1 base, and 4 bases lay outside the gene matches. The CDR3 reads CASSLLPGGSGNTIYF. The CDR3 region has the DNA TGTGCCAGCAGCTTGTTACCAGGGGGCTCTGGAAACACCATATATTTT.

The chain uses TRBV5-6 and TRBJ1-2; maybe TRBD1 (5 bases). The CDR3 is 15 residues long. The V and J ends lost 3 bases and 4 bases respectively, with 16 bases between them. The germline V gene has CDR1 SGHDT and CDR2 YYEEEE. CDR3 nucleotides: TGTGCCAGCAGCTCCGGGACTACTCCATTCTATGGCTACACCTTC. Translation: CASSSGTTPFYGYTF.

The J gene is TRBJ2-5, the V gene TRBV19, with 11 bases aligning to TRBD2. CDR3 length: 15 residues. In germline, CDR1 is LNHDA, CDR2 SQIVND (reference sequence). The V and J ends lost 4 bases and 5 bases, in that order; junction bases with no gene match: 6. CDR3 in amino acids: CASSTSGGMWETQYF. CDR3 in DNA: TGTGCCAGTAGTACTAGCGGGGGGATGTGGGAGACCCAGTACTTC.

The chain carries TRBV9 and TRBJ1-3; a weak D match, TRBD1 (5 bases). V was pared by 2 bases and J by 0 bases, with 18 bases between. The CDR3 has 18 amino acids. The V gene's germline CDR1 is SGDLS and CDR2 YYNGEE. The CDR3 spells CASSVGPAEGTSGNTIYF. The DNA of the CDR3 is TGTGCCAGCAGCGTTGGCCCTGCGGAGGGGACCTCTGGAAACACCATATATTTT.

This rearrangement joins TRBV11-2 to TRBJ1-2, with TRBD1 matching 8 bases. Unmatched junction bases numbered 7, after V lost 4 bases and J lost 3 bases. The CDR3 length is 15 residues. The germline V gene has CDR1 SGHAT and CDR2 FQNNGV. The CDR3 sequence: CASSSLQGGYYGYTF. The CDR3 bases are TGTGCCAGCAGCTCGCTACAGGGGGGATACTATGGCTACACCTTC.

The chain joins TRBV4-3 to TRBJ2-4; 8 positions match TRBD2. The germline V gene has CDR1 LGHNA and CDR2 YSLEER. V gave up 0 bases and J gave up 3 bases; unmatched junction bases: 4. The CDR3 contains 16 residues. The CDR3 bases are TGCGCCAGCAGCCAAGATGTGGCGGGGGGCAAAAACATTCAGTACTTC. Translating it yields CASSQDVAGGKNIQYF.

The genes are TRBV5-8 and TRBJ1-2; tentative D call: TRBD1 (5 bases). CDR3 size: 14 residues. The V end was cut by 1 base, the J end by 5 bases, with 12 bases between. CDR1 is SGHTS and CDR2 is YDEGEE in the germline V gene. CDR3 nucleotides: TGTGCCAGCAGCTTGCTTAGACAGTCGTATGGCTACACCTTC. It specifies CASSLLRQSYGYTF.